Presented here are 4 T cell receptor beta chains from one specimen sequenced in a study of blood T cell repertoires in COVID-19. Produced via immunoSEQ multiplex PCR; TCRdb's table is partial and in-frame only. The table records some 150,000 clones, around four fifths of them present only once. The sequenced sample consisted of peripheral blood. The receptors here all came from a human donor in a cohort sampled during active COVID-19.

The sample holds one count of this clone. This chain's CDR3 is CASSYSWGQGITEAFF. As DNA, the CDR3 is TGTGCCAGCAGTTACTCTTGGGGACAGGGGATAACTGAAGCTTTCTTT. The gene calls are TRBV6-2 or TRBV6-3 and TRBJ1-1; TRBD1 aligns across 10 bases. The CDR3 totals 16 residues. Germline CDR1 and CDR2: MNHEY and SVGEGT. V shed 0 bases, J shed 5 bases, and the junction held 6 bases outside the gene matches.

The rearrangement joins TRBV7-8 to TRBJ2-2; D remains ambiguous. V was trimmed by 8 bases and J by 8 bases, leaving 12 bases between them. The CDR3 contains 12 residues. Germline CDR1 reads SGHVS; CDR2 reads FQNEAQ. The CDR3 protein is CASHLTRGELFF. The CDR3 bases are TGTGCCAGCCACCTAACCCGAGGGGAGCTGTTTTTT.

The gene calls are TRBV14 and TRBJ1-6; TRBD1 is a possible D gene (5 bases). The V gene lost 1 base and the J gene lost 7 bases, with 8 bases spanning the gap. From germline, CDR1 is SGHDN and CDR2 FVKESK. The CDR3 sequence is 14 residues long. The CDR3 sequence is CASSQVRGNSPLHF. CDR3 bases: TGTGCCAGCAGCCAAGTTCGGGGGAATTCACCCCTCCACTTT.

The genes are TRBV3-1 (or the pseudogene TRBV3-2) and TRBJ2-7; TRBD2 aligns across 12 bases. V gave up 3 bases and J gave up 3 bases; unmatched junction bases: 3. The CDR3 consists of 15 residues. Germline CDR1 LGHDT, CDR2 YNNKEL (reference sequence). CDR3 DNA sequence: TGTGCCAGCAGCCAGGGACTAGCGGGTAACTACGAGCAGTACTTC. It is translated as CASSQGLAGNYEQYF.